The rows below give T cell receptor beta chains drawn from one sample of a study of CD8 T cells in ankylosing spondylitis. TCRdb analysed the 5' RACE reads with MiXCR anew, one entry per CDR3 protein. The sample carries hundreds of thousands of distinct CDR3 sequences, about 20% recorded once. The source material was blood, either unsorted or a sorted T cell fraction (not recorded which). The receptors come from a male donor with ankylosing spondylitis or in good health (not recorded which). The CDR3 runs from the conserved cysteine through the conserved F or W. A D gene is named only where the DNA matches it firmly. For some rows the clone size is stated as once, few or many, or as a class when expanded; others skip it.

CDR3 length	J gene	clone size	D gene	V gene	CDR3 protein	CDR3 DNA
14	TRBJ1-2	-	-	TRBV7-2	CASSLYGGSYGYTF	TGTGCCAGCAGCTTATACGGCGGTTCCTATGGCTACACCTTC
15	TRBJ1-1	-	-	TRBV25-1	CASSETGLLNTEALF	TGTGCCAGCAGTGAAACAGGCCTACTGAACACTGAAGCTTTGTTT
12	TRBJ2-5	-	-	TRBV7-6	CATSRVQETQYF	TGTGCCACTTCGCGGGTTCAAGAGACCCAGTACTTC
15	TRBJ2-3	-	TRBD2	TRBV3-1	CASSMAGGPTDTQYF	TGTGCCAGCAGCATGGCGGGGGGGCCCACAGATACGCAGTATTTT
15	TRBJ1-5	many	TRBD1	TRBV20-1	CSAHPGQGVWKPQHF	TGCAGTGCGCACCCGGGACAGGGGGTTTGGAAGCCCCAGCATTTT
14	TRBJ2-3	few	-	TRBV10-3	CAISGLGSTDTQYF	TGTGCCATCAGTGGTCTAGGAAGCACAGATACGCAGTATTTT
14	TRBJ2-1	few	TRBD1	TRBV5-1	CASSPRQGHNEQFF	TGCGCCAGCAGCCCACGACAGGGACACAATGAGCAGTTCTTC
20	TRBJ2-6	-	TRBD1	TRBV9	CASSPRPGQGGHSGANVLTF	TGTGCCAGCAGCCCTCGACCGGGACAGGGCGGACACTCTGGGGCCAACGTCCTGACTTTC
16	TRBJ2-3	-	TRBD2	TRBV27	CASSLPTSGGRPTQYF	TGTGCCAGCAGTTTACCGACTAGCGGGGGGCGCCCTACGCAGTATTTT
15	TRBJ2-5	-	-	TRBV20-1	CSAPRSGAFQETQYF	TGCAGTGCTCCCCGTTCTGGCGCGTTCCAAGAGACCCAGTACTTC
15	TRBJ1-6	-	-	TRBV3-1	CASSQEAAWNSPLHF	TGTGCCAGCAGCCAAGAGGCAGCCTGGAATTCACCCCTCCACTTT
14	TRBJ1-1	few	TRBD1	TRBV5-1	CASSFGGQTTEAFF	TGCGCCAGCAGCTTTGGGGGACAGACCACTGAAGCTTTCTTT
14	TRBJ1-6	-	-	TRBV20-1	CSAIAGPENSPLHF	TGCAGTGCTATCGCCGGTCCAGAGAATTCACCCCTCCACTTT
13	TRBJ2-3	-	-	TRBV20-1	CSARMSSTDTQYF	TGCAGTGCTAGAATGTCGAGCACAGATACGCAGTATTTT
16	TRBJ1-1	-	-	TRBV7-2	CASSLEAGIMNTAAFF	TGTGCCAGCAGCTTAGAGGCAGGGATAATGAACACTGCAGCTTTCTTT
15	TRBJ1-2	-	-	TRBV21-1	CASSKGDRGPYGYTF	TGTGCCAGCAGCAAGGGCGACAGGGGGCCCTATGGCTACACCTTC